These T cell receptor beta chains were read from a single sample in a study of blood T cell repertoires in COVID-19. TCRdb's table, derived via immunoSEQ multiplex PCR, lists solely in-frame clones and lacks some. The sample has about 180,000 clones, approximately 83% seen once; the top ten hold over 2.5%. Sequenced: peripheral blood. These receptors came from a man aged 60-69 years with acute or convalescent COVID-19. CDR3s include the opening cysteine and the closing phenylalanine or tryptophan. D genes are given only for firm matches. Clone size is shown for a subset of rows, as once, few, many or a class of expanded clone.

j_call v_call d_call clone_size cdr3_nt cdr3_aa
TRBJ2-6 TRBV28 - once TGTGCCAGCAGTACACAAGCTGGGGCCAACGTCCTGACTTTC CASSTQAGANVLTF
TRBJ2-1 TRBV11-1 - - TGTGCCAGCAGCTCCCTGAGCGGCCGCTCCTACAATGAGCAGTTCTTC CASSSLSGRSYNEQFF
TRBJ1-3 TRBV19 - - TGTGCCGGATTGGGCGGAAACACCATATATTTT CAGLGGNTIYF
TRBJ2-6 TRBV7-9 TRBD1 - TGTGCCAGCAGCCAGACAGGGGCCTCTGGGGCCAACGTCCTGACTTTC CASSQTGASGANVLTF
TRBJ1-1 TRBV29-1 TRBD1 - TGCAGCGTCGGTCGGGGCAGGGGGACTGAAGCTTTCTTT CSVGRGRGTEAFF
TRBJ2-7 TRBV27 - once TGTGCCAGCAGTATCCGGGACTCCGGAGGGGAGCAGTACTTC CASSIRDSGGEQYF
TRBJ2-1 TRBV18 TRBD2 - TGTGCCAGCTGGAGCGGGAGTTCGAATGAGCAGTTCTTC CASWSGSSNEQFF
TRBJ2-2 TRBV18 TRBD2 few TGTGCCAGCTCACCAATAGCGGGAGTTTCTAGGGAGCTGTTTTTT CASSPIAGVSRELFF
TRBJ2-5 TRBV4-2 TRBD2 - TGTGCCAGCAGCCTTAGCGGGGGTAGGGAGACCCAGTACTTC CASSLSGGRETQYF
TRBJ2-7 TRBV6-5 - once TGTGCCAGCAGTCCGCAGACTCCTGGTCGGGAGCAGTACTTC CASSPQTPGREQYF
TRBJ2-1 TRBV7-8 TRBD2 - TGTGCCAGCGGGACTAGCGGGATAAATGAGCAGTTCTTC CASGTSGINEQFF
TRBJ1-4 TRBV4-3 TRBD1 once TGCGCCAGCAGTCGACAGGGTGGTGAAAAACTGTTTTTT CASSRQGGEKLFF
TRBJ1-1 TRBV5-8 TRBD1 - TGTGCCAGCAGCTTTTTGGGACAGGGTGAAGCTTTCTTT CASSFLGQGEAFF
TRBJ1-2 TRBV7-2 TRBD1 - TGTGCCAGCAGCGGTAGACAGGGCGACGGCTATGGCTACACCTTC CASSGRQGDGYGYTF
TRBJ1-1 TRBV6-5 TRBD1 few TGTGCCAGCAGTTGGGGACAGGGGGCGGGTGAAGCTTTCTTT CASSWGQGAGEAFF
TRBJ2-5 TRBV9 - few TGTGCCAGCAGCGTTACAGGTAAACTCCAAGAGACCCAGTACTTC CASSVTGKLQETQYF
TRBJ1-1 TRBV10-2 - - TGCGCCAGCAGTGGGGGGAGGGGGGAGGTGAACACTGAAGCTTTCTTT CASSGGRGEVNTEAFF
TRBJ1-6 TRBV25-1 - once TGTGCCAGCCCGAATTCACCCCTCCACTTT CASPNSPLHF
TRBJ2-2 TRBV14 - - TGTGCCAGCAGCCAAGGGACTAACGCGAACACCGGGGAGCTGTTTTTT CASSQGTNANTGELFF
TRBJ1-1 TRBV7-3 TRBD1 - TGTGCCAGCAGCTTAGGCGGACAGGGGAGGAATGAAGCTTTCTTT CASSLGGQGRNEAFF
TRBJ2-2 TRBV6-5 TRBD1 - TGTGCCAGCAGCCAGGGACAGTACACCGGGGAGCTGTTTTTT CASSQGQYTGELFF
TRBJ2-7 TRBV7-2 TRBD1 - TGTGCCAGCAGCCGGGGACAGCCCATTAACTACGAGCAGTACTTC CASSRGQPINYEQYF
TRBJ1-2 TRBV7-2 - - TGTGCCAGCAGCTCCCAGACCCTCGGAGACTATGGCTACACCTTC CASSSQTLGDYGYTF
TRBJ1-5 TRBV3-1/TRBV3-2 TRBD1 - TGTGCCAGCAGCCCCTCGGGACAGGGTTTACAGCCCCAGCATTTT CASSPSGQGLQPQHF
TRBJ2-1 TRBV4-1 - - TGCGCCACCCAGGGGGCGACTAGCGGCTTCAATGAGCAGTTCTTC CATQGATSGFNEQFF
TRBJ1-4 TRBV28 - - TGTGCCAGCAAAAATAATTTAGCTAATGAAAAACTGTTTTTT CASKNNLANEKLFF
TRBJ2-7 TRBV19 TRBD2 - TGTGCCAGTATACGTCGGGGGGTCCACGAGCAGTACTTC CASIRRGVHEQYF
TRBJ1-2 TRBV28 - - TGTGCCAGCAGTTTATTGGGGGGTCACGACTATGGCTACACCTTC CASSLLGGHDYGYTF
TRBJ2-5 TRBV29-1 - few TGCAGCGTTACGACAGTTCGAGAGACCCAGTACTTC CSVTTVRETQYF
TRBJ2-1 TRBV7-2 TRBD1 - TGTGCCAGCAGCTTCGGGGGACAGGGGATTCGTGAGCAGTTCTTC CASSFGGQGIREQFF
TRBJ2-1 TRBV6-5 - once TGTGCCAGCACCAGGGGGGCAGGTAATGAGCAGTTCTTC CASTRGAGNEQFF
TRBJ1-2 TRBV30 - few TGTGCCTGGTATAGGGGGTCCTCCTATGGCTACACCTTC CAWYRGSSYGYTF
TRBJ2-1 TRBV7-3 TRBD2 - TGTGCCAGCAGCTTAAGCGGCGGGAGGCGCAATGAGCAGTTCTTC CASSLSGGRRNEQFF
TRBJ2-1 TRBV3-1/TRBV3-2 TRBD2 - TGTGCCAGCAGCTTCCCCGGGACTAGCATCAATGAGCAGTTCTTC CASSFPGTSINEQFF
TRBJ1-1 TRBV5-8 - - TGTGCCAGCAGCCCCAGACAGTTGTACACTGAAGCTTTCTTT CASSPRQLYTEAFF
TRBJ1-2 TRBV19 - - TGTGCCAGTAGTATCGAGGGCCGGAGTGGCTACACCTTC CASSIEGRSGYTF
TRBJ2-7 TRBV6-4 TRBD2 - TGTGCCAGCAGTACTAGCGGAGAGCCCTACGAGCAGTACTTC CASSTSGEPYEQYF
TRBJ2-4 TRBV19 TRBD2 - TGTGCCAGTAGTATTGTACGACTAGCGGGAGGATCCAAAAACATTCAGTACTTC CASSIVRLAGGSKNIQYF
TRBJ2-1 TRBV4-1 TRBD2 - TGCGCCAGCAGCCAAGTCATGGGGGGAGGGTTTAATGAGCAGTTCTTC CASSQVMGGGFNEQFF
TRBJ2-7 TRBV18 - - TGTGCCAGCTCACCCGGTCAGGGGCTCGGCTACGAGCAGTACTTC CASSPGQGLGYEQYF
TRBJ2-3 TRBV19 TRBD2 - TGTGCCAGTAGTGCGGGACTAGGGGTAGATACGCAGTATTTT CASSAGLGVDTQYF